This entry lists 8 T cell receptor beta chains sequenced from one sample in a study of T cells in localized non-small cell lung cancer (dated by TCRdb to the early 2020s). The library came from the immunoSEQ multiplex PCR assay. This is the immuneACCESS table as TCRdb keeps it, with only in-frame sequences that have V and J called. A part of the clones is gone; compared with another copy, unresolved V genes explain less than half, and the rest is unexplained. The sample data list about 24,000 clones, and under 90% of these were observed just once. The leading ten clones occupy 22% of the sample. Sequenced here: peripheral blood, sampled before any cancer treatment. Receptor source: a man aged 35-69 years with stage I squamous cell lung carcinoma.

The chain uses TRBV2 and TRBJ1-1; TRBD1 is a possible D gene (6 bases). V dropped 8 bases and J dropped 0 bases, with 10 bases sitting between them. The CDR3 sequence is 13 residues long. Germline V CDR1 and CDR2: SNHLY, FYNNEI. In DNA form, the CDR3 reads TGTGCCAGCGTAAAGGGGGTGAACACTGAAGCTTTCTTT. As protein: CASVKGVNTEAFF.

The gene calls are TRBV9 and TRBJ1-1; TRBD1 matches at 7 bases. Germline V CDR1 and CDR2: SGDLS, YYNGEE. V shed 3 bases and J 0 bases; nucleotides not matched to a gene: 5. This CDR3 has 15 amino acids. The CDR3 DNA is TGTGCCAGCAGCGCGGGAGGGGGCCTGAACACTGAAGCTTTCTTT. This translates into CASSAGGGLNTEAFF.

This chain uses TRBV9 with TRBJ2-1, with unresolved D. The V gene's germline CDR1 is SGDLS and CDR2 YYNGEE. Trimming pared 2 bases from V and 8 bases from J, leaving 20 bases between. This CDR3 contains 16 residues. DNA of the CDR3: TGTGCCAGCAGCGTTGGTGGCCAACCTTTCGTCGATGAGCAGTTCTTC. It codes for CASSVGGQPFVDEQFF.

The chain combines TRBV7-2 with TRBJ1-2; a possible D gene is TRBD1 (5 bases). Trimming pared 3 bases from V and 1 base from J, leaving 9 bases between. CDR3 size: 14 residues. CDR1 is SGHTA and CDR2 is FQGNSA in the germline V gene. The DNA of the CDR3 is TGTGCCAGCAGCTTTGGGGGGGGTAACTATGGCTACACCTTC. It codes for CASSFGGGNYGYTF.

The rearrangement links TRBV9 to TRBJ2-3; weak D call: TRBD1 (5 bases). Germline V gives CDR1 SGDLS, CDR2 YYNGEE. Trimming stripped 0 bases from V and 2 bases from J, with 7 bases between. The CDR3 length is 14 residues. CDR3: CASSVGQLTDTQYF. CDR3 nucleotides: TGTGCCAGCAGCGTAGGACAGCTCACAGATACGCAGTATTTT.

V usage is TRBV4-1 and J usage is TRBJ2-7; tentatively, D is TRBD1 (5 bases). The CDR3 is made up of 14 amino acids. Germline CDR1 is MGHRA and CDR2 is YSYEKL. Trimming took 5 bases from V and 6 from J, leaving 17 bases between them. CDR3 bases: TGCGCCAGCAGCGAGGACCAGGGTGTCTCCGAGCAGTACTTC. This translates into CASSEDQGVSEQYF.

For this clone: Germline and junction disagree at one end, which may indicate a read error. The chain uses TRBV6-1 and TRBJ2-1, with a weak D call TRBD2 (5 bases). The CDR3 extends over 13 amino acids. CDR1 and CDR2 from the germline V gene are MNHNS and SASEGT. For the CDR3, the DNA is TGTGTCAGCAGACTACCCGAATTCAATGAGCAGTTCTTC. It encodes CVSRLPEFNEQFF.

This clone was seen more than once but under ten times. The gene calls are TRBV7-2 and TRBJ2-7; D perhaps matches TRBD2 (5 bases). Germline loops: CDR1 SGHTA, CDR2 FQGNSA. Trimming shortened V by 3 bases and J by 2 bases, and 17 bases separated the two germline ends. This CDR3 is 16 amino acids long. The CDR3 protein is CASSFGSRTGTYEQYF. The CDR3, as DNA: TGTGCCAGCAGCTTTGGGTCCAGAACGGGAACCTACGAGCAGTACTTC.